The sequence of this TCR beta chain was determined in a study of beta chain features in type 1 diabetes. Broader study findings: Researchers reported that naive, central memory and Treg TCRB repertoires appeared more similar in patients than in healthy donors. Shorter TCRB CDR3s, moderately but significantly so, marked every one of the four CD4+ subsets in Type 1 diabetes patients. The study found fewer insertions and more deletions at VDJ junctions in type 1 diabetes patients.

CDR1 is MDHEN and CDR2 is SYDVKM in the germline V gene. This CDR3 has 11 amino acids. Reverse transcribing all isolated RNA meant expressed TCRB transcripts were sequenced. The repertoire was sequenced with immunoSEQ multiplex PCR; TCRdb's copy has only in-frame clones and lacks some. This sample yields 250,000 to 350,000 clones, of which roughly 15% are seen a single time; 0.015% to 0.019% belongs to the top ten. This clone was found a few times. Its antigen is not known. This sequence joins TRBV28 and TRBJ2-5, with a tentative D call TRBD1 (5 bases). Input material: naive CD4+ T cells from blood. This receptor was taken from a man aged 18 to 29 with type 1 diabetes. The CDR3 nucleotides read TGTTGTGCAGGGTCGCAAGAGACCCAGTACTTC. It specifies CCAGSQETQYF.